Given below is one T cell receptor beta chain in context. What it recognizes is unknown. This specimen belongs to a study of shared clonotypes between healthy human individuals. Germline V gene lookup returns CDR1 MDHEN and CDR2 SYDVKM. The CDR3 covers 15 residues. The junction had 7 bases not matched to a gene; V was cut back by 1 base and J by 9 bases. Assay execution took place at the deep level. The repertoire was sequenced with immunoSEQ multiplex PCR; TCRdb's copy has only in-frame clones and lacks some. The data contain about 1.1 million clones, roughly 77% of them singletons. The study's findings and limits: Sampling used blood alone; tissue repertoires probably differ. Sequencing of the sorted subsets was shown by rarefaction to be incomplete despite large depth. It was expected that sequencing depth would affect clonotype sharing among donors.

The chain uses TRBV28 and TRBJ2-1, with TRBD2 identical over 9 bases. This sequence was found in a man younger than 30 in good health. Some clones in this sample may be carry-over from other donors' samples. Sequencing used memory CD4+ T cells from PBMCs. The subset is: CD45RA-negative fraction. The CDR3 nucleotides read TGTGCCAGCAGTTTATTGACTAGCGGTTTTGGTGAGCAGTTCTTC. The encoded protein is CASSLLTSGFGEQFF.